This TCR beta chain appears in the sequencing data of a study of T cells after yellow fever vaccination. The CDR3 is 15 amino acids. V lost 8 bases to trimming and J lost 5 bases, with 21 bases between them. Germline V CDR1 and CDR2: MNHEY, SVGEGT. This clonotype was observed a handful of times. The antigen remains undetermined. Overall study results and limits: A large majority of primary-vaccination clones showed up again after the booster (approximately 95% CD4, approximately 90% CD8). Peaking faster, on day 5 versus 15, the secondary response was nonetheless weaker. Overall, a small share of clonotypes was seen in both CD4 and CD8 compartments.

TCR cDNA was made by 5'RACE template switching, adding a universal primer site and UMIs. From the 5' RACE reads, TCRdb called clonotypes with MiXCR, one entry per CDR3 protein. The data contain about 340,000 distinct CDR3 sequences, under 15% of them singletons. The V and J genes are TRBV6-2 or TRBV6-3 and TRBJ1-1; D possibly corresponds to TRBD1 (6 bases). This TCR came from a man in his late teens or twenties who received the YFV17D yellow fever vaccine. This specimen was CD4+ T cells sorted from PBMCs, taken 15 days after the yellow fever booster vaccination. The CDR3 DNA reads TGTGCCAGCTACCTACGTGGGGGAACAGGGACTGAAGCTTTCTTT. This gives the protein CASYLRGGTGTEAFF.